This T cell receptor (beta chain) was documented in a study of blood T cell repertoires in COVID-19. Study as a whole: The cDNA or gDNA used as material had been derived from T cells, B-cell-depleted T cells, or PBMCs.

Trimming removed 0 bases from V and 3 bases from J, with 8 bases in between. The CDR3 totals 14 residues. CDR1 and CDR2 (germline): SGDLS, YYNGEE. In the study's own analysis: Reference gene primers were amplified, and this amplification served to estimate nucleated cell counts. Here immunoSEQ multiplex PCR was the method, and the copy in TCRdb shows in-frame clones only, minus some. From that table come the V and J calls and clone size; the DNA was used to work out D and trimming. The table lists some 120,000 clones, 80% to 85% of them singletons. The TCR originated in a woman in her 70s with acute or convalescent COVID-19. The chain recombines TRBV9 with TRBJ2-3, with D hard to call. Specimen: peripheral blood. As DNA, the CDR3 is TGTGCCAGCAGCGTAGGCCAGGTTACAGATACGCAGTATTTT. Translated: CASSVGQVTDTQYF.